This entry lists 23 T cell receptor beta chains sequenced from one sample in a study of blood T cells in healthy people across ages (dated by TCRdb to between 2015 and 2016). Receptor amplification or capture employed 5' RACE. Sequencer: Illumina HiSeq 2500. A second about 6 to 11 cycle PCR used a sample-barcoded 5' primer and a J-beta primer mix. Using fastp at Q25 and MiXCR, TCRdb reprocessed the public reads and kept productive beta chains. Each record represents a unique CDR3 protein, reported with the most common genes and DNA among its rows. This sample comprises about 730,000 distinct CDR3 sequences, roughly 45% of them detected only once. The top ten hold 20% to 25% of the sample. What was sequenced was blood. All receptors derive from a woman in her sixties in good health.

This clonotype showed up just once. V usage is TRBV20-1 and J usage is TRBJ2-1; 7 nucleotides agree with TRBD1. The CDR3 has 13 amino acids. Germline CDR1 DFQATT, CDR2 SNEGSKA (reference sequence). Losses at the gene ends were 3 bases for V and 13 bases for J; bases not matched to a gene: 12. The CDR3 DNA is TGCAGTGCTAGGCGACAGGGCTCGGAGACCCAGTTCTTC. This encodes CSARRQGSETQFF.

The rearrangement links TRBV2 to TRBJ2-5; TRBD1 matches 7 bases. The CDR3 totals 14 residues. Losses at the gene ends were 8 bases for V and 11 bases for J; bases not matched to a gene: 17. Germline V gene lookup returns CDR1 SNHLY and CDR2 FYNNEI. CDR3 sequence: CASGDSRAYNEQYF. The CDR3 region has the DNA TGTGCCAGCGGGGACAGCCGCGCCTACAATGAGCAGTACTTC.

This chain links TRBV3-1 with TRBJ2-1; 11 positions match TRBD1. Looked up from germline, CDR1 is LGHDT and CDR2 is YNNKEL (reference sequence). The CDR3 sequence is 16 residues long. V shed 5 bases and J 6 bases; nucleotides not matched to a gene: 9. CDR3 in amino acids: CASSSTVGTGGNEQFF. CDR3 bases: TGTGCCAGCAGCTCTACCGTCGGGACAGGGGGCAATGAGCAGTTCTTC.

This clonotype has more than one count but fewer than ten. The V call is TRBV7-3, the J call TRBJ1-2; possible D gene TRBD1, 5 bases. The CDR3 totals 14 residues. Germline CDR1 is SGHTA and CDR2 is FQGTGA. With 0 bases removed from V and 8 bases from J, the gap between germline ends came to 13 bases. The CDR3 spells CASSLTTAGTGYTF. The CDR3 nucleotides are TGTGCCAGCAGCTTAACGACGGCAGGGACCGGCTACACCTTC.

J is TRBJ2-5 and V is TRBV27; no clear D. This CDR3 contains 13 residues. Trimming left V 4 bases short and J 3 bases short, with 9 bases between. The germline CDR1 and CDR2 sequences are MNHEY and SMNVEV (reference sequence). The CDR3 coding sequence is TGTGCCAGCAGTTCTGGACGGAAAGAGACCCAGTACTTC. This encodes CASSSGRKETQYF.

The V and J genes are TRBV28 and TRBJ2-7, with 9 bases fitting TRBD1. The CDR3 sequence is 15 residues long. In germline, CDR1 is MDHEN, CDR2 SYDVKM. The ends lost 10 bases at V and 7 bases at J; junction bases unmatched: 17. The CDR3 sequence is CATVERDRVNNEQYF. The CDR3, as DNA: TGTGCCACGGTAGAACGGGACAGGGTTAATAATGAGCAGTACTTC.

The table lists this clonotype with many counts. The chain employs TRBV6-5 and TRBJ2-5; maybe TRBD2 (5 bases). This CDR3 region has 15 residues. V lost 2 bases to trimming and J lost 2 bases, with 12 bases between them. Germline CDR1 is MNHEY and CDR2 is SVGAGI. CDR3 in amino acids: CASSYSGQTQETQYF. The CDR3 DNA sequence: TGTGCCAGCAGTTACAGCGGTCAAACTCAAGAGACCCAGTACTTC.

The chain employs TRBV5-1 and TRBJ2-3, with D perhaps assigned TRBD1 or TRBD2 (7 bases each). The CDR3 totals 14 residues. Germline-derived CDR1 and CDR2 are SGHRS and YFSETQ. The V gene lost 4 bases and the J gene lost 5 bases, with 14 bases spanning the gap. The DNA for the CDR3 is TGCGCCAGCAGCGTGACAGGGAGGGAAGATACGCAGTATTTT. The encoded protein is CASSVTGREDTQYF.

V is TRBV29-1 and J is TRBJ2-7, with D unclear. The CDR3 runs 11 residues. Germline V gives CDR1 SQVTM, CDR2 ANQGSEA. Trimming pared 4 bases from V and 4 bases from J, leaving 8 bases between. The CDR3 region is CSVASAYEQYF. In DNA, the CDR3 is TGCAGCGTTGCTTCAGCGTACGAGCAGTACTTC.

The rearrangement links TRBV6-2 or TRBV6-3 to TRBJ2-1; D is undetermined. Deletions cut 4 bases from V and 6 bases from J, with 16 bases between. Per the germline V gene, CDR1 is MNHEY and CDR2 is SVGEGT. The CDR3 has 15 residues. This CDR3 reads CASSLVGTLSNEQFF. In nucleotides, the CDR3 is TGTGCCAGCAGTTTGGTAGGAACCCTTAGCAATGAGCAGTTCTTC.

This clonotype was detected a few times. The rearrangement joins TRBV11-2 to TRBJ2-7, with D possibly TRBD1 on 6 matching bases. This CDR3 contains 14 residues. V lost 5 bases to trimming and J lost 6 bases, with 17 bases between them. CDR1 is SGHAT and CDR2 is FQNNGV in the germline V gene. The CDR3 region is CASSIQGRGLEQYF. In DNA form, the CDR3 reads TGTGCCAGCAGCATACAGGGAAGAGGGCTCGAGCAGTACTTC.

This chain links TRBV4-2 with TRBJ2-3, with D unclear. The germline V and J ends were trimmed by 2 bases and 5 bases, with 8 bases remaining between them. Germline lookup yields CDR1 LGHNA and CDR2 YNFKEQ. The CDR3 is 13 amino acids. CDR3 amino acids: CASSQRKGDTQYF. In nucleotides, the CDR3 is TGTGCCAGCAGCCAAAGAAAGGGAGATACGCAGTATTTT.

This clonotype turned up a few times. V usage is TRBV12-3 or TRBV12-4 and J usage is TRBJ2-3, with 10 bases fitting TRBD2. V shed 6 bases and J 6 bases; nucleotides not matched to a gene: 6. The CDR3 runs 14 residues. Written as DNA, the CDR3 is TGTGCCAGCAGCAGAAGCGGGGGGGCGGATACGCAGTATTTT. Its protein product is CASSRSGGADTQYF.

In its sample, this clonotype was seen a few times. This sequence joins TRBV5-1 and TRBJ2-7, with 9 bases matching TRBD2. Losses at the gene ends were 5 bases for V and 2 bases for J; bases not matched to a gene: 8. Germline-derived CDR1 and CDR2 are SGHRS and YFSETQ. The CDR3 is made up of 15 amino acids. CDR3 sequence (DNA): TGCGCCAGCAGACCCGGGGCTAGCGGGACCTACGAGCAGTACTTC. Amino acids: CASRPGASGTYEQYF.

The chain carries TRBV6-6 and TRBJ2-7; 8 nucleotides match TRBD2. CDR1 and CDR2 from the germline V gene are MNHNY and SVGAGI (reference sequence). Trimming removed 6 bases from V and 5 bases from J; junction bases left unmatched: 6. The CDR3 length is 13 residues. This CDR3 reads CASRAGGGNEQYF. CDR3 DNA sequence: TGTGCCAGCAGGGCCGGGGGGGGGAACGAGCAGTACTTC.

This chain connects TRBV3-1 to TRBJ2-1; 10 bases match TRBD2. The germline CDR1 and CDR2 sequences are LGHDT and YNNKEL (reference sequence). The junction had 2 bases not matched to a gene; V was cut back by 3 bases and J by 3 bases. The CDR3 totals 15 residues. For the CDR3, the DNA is TGTGCCAGCAGCCAGGGACTAGCGAACTACAATGAGCAGTTCTTC. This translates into CASSQGLANYNEQFF.

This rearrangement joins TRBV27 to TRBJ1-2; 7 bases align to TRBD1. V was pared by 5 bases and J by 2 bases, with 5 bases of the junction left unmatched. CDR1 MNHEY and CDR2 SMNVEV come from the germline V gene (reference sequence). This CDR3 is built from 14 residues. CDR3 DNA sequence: TGTGCCAGCAGTGGTACGGGACAGAACTATGGCTACACCTTC. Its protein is CASSGTGQNYGYTF.

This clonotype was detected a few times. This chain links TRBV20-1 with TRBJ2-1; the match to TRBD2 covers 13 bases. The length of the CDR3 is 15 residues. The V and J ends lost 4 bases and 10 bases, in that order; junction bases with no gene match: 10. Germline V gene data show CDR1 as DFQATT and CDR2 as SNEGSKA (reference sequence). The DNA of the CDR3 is TGCAGTGCTATTGGGACTAGCGGGATTGTGGGCGAGCAGTTCTTC. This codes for CSAIGTSGIVGEQFF.

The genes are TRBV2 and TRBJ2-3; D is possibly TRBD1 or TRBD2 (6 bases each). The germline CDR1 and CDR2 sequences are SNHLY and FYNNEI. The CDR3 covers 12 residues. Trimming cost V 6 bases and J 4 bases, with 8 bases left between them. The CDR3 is CASREGADTQYF. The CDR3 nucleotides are TGTGCCAGCAGGGAGGGGGCAGATACGCAGTATTTT. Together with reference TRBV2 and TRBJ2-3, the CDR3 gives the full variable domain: EPEVTQTPSHQVTQMGQEVILRCVPISNHLYFYWYRQILGQKVEFLVSFYNNEISEKSEIFDDQFSVERPDGSNFTLKIRSTKLEDSAMYFCASREGADTQYFGPGTRLTVL.

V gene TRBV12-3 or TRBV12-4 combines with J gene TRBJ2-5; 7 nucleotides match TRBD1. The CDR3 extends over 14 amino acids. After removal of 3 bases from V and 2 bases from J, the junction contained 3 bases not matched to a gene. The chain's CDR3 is CASSFGQVQETQYF. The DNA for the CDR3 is TGTGCCAGCAGTTTTGGACAGGTACAAGAGACCCAGTACTTC.

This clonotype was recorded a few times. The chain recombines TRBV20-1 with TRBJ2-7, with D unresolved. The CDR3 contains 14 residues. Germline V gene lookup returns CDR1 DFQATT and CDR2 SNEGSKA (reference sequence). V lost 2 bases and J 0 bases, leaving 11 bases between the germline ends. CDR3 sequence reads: CSARNLTLSYEQYF. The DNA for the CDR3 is TGCAGTGCTAGAAACCTGACTCTCTCCTACGAGCAGTACTTC.

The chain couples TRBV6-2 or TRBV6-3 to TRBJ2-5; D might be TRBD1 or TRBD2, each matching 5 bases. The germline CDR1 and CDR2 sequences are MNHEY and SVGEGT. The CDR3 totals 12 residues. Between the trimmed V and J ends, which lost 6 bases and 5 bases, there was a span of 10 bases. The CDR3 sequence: CASRGDGETQYF. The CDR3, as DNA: TGTGCCAGCAGGGGGGACGGCGAGACCCAGTACTTC.

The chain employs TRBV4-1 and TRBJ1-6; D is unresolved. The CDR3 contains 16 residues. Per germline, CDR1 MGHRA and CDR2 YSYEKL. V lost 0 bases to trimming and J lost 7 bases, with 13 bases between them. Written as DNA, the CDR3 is TGCGCCAGCAGCCAAGATGATGGACTTGGGAATTCACCCCTCCACTTT. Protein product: CASSQDDGLGNSPLHF.